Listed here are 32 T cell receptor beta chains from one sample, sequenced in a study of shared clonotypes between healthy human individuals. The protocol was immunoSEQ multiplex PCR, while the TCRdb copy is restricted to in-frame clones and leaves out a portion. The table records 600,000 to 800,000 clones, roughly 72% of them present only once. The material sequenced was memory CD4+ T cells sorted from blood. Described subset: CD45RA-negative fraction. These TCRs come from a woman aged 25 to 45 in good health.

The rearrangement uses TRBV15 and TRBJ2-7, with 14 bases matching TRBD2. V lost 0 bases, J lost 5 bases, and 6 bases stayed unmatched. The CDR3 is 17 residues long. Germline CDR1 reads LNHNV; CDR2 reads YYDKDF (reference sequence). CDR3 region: CATSRDQGLAGDDEQYF. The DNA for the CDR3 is TGTGCCACCAGCAGAGATCAGGGACTAGCGGGAGACGACGAGCAGTACTTC.

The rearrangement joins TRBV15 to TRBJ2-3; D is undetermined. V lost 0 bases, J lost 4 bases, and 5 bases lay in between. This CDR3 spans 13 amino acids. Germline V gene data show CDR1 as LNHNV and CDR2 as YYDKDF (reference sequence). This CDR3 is CATSRDAPDTQYF. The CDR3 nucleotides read TGTGCCACCAGCAGAGATGCCCCAGATACGCAGTATTTT.

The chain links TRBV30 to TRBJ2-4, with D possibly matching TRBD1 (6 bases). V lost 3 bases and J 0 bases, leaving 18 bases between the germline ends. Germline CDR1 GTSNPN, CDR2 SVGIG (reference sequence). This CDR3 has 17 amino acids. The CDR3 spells CAWRSLDRRKAKNIQYF. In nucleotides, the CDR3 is TGTGCCTGGAGGAGCTTAGACAGGAGAAAAGCCAAAAACATTCAGTACTTC.

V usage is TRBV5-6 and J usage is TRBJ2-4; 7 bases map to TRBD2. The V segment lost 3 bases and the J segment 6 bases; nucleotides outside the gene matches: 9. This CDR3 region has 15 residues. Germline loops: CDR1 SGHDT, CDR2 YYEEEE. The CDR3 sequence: CASSSLRGGANIQYF. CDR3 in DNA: TGTGCCAGCAGCTCCCTACGGGGAGGGGCAAACATTCAGTACTTC.

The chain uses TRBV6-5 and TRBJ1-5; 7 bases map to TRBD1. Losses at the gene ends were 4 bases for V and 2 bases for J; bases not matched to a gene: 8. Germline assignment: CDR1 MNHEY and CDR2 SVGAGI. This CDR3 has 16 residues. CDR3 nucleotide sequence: TGTGCCAGCAGTTTAACAGGGGCGATAGGCAATCAGCCCCAGCATTTT. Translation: CASSLTGAIGNQPQHF.

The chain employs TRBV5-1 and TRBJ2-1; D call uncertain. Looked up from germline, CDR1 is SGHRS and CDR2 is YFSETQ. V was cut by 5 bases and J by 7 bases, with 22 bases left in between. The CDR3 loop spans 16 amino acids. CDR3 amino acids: CASSPDPRPLGNEQFF. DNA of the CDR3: TGCGCCAGCAGTCCCGACCCTCGCCCCCTTGGGAATGAGCAGTTCTTC.

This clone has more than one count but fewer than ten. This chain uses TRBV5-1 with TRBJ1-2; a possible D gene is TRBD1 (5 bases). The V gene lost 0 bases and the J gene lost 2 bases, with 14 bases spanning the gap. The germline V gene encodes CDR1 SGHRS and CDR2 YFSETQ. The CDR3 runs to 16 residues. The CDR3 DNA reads TGCGCCAGCAGCTTGGGGAGTCCCGGGGCCAACTATGGCTACACCTTC. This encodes CASSLGSPGANYGYTF.

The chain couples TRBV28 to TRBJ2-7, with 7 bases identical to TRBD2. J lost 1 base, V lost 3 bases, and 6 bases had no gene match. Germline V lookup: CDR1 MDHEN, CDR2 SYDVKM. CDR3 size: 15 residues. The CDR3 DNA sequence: TGTGCCAGCAGTTTTGGAGGGAGGGCTTCCTACGAGCAGTACTTC. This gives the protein CASSFGGRASYEQYF.

As DNA, the CDR3 is TGCAGCGTTGAAAAAGGACAGGGAAAGTATAACTATGGCTACACCTTC. This sequence encodes CSVEKGQGKYNYGYTF. The V and J genes are TRBV29-1 and TRBJ1-2, with 8 positions matching TRBD1. This CDR3 is 16 amino acids long. Germline CDR1 SQVTM, CDR2 ANQGSEA. V was clipped by 2 bases and J by 1 base; unmatched bases: 9.

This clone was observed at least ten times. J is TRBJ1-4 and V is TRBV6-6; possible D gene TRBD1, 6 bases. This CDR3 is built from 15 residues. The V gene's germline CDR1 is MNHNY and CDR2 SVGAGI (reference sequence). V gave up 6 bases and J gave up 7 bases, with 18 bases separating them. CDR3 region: CASRMNRVAPEKLFF. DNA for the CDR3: TGTGCCAGCAGGATGAACAGGGTGGCTCCTGAAAAACTGTTTTTT.

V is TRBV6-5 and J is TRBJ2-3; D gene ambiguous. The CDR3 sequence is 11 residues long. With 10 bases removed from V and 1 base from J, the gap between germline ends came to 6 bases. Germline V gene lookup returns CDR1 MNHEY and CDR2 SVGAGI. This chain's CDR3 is CATSGTDTQYF. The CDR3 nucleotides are TGTGCCACCTCGGGCACAGATACGCAGTATTTT.

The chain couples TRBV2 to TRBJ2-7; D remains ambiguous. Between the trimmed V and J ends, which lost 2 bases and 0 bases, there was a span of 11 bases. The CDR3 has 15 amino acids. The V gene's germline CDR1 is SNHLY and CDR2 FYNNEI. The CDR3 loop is CASSEILKGSYEQYF. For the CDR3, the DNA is TGTGCCAGCAGTGAAATTTTAAAGGGCTCCTACGAGCAGTACTTC.

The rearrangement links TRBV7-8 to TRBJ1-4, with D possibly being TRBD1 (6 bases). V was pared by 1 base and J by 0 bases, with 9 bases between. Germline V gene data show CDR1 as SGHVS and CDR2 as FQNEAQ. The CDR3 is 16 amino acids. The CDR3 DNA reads TGTGCCAGCAGCTTAGACAGGGTATCAACTAATGAAAAACTGTTTTTT. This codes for CASSLDRVSTNEKLFF.

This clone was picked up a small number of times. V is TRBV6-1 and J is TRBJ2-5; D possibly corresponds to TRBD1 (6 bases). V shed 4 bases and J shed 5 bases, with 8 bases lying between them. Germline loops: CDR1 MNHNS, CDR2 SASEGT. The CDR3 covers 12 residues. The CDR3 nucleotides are TGTGCCAGCAGTGGACAGGTGGAGACCCAGTACTTC. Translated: CASSGQVETQYF.

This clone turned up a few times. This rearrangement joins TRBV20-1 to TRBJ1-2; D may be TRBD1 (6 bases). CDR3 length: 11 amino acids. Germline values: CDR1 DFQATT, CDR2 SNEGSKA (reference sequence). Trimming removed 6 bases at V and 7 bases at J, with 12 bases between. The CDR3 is CSAGGAGGYTF. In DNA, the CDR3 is TGCAGTGCCGGGGGCGCAGGTGGCTACACCTTC.

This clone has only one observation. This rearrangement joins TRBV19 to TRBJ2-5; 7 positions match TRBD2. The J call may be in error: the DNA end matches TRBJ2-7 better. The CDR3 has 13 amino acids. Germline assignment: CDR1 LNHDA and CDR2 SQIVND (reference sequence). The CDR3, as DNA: TGTGCCACCCGGGGGGTTGCCTCCTACGAGCAGTACTTC. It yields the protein CATRGVASYEQYF.

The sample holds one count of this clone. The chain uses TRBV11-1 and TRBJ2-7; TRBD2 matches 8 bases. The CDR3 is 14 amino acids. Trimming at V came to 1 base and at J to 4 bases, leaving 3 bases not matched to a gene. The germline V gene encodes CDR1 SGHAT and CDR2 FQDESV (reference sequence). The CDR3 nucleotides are TGTGCCAGCAGCTTAGGGACTAGCTCGTACGAGCAGTACTTC. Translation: CASSLGTSSYEQYF.

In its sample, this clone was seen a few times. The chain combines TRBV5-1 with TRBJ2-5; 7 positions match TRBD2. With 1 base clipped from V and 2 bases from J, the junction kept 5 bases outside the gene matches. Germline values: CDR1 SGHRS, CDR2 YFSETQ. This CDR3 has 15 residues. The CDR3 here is CASSLLAEGQETQYF. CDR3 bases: TGCGCCAGCAGCTTGCTAGCGGAGGGACAAGAGACCCAGTACTTC.

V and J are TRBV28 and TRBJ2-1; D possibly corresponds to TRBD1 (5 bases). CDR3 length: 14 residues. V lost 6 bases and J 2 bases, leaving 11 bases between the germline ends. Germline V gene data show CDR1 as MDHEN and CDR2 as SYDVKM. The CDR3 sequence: CASRKGVPYNEQFF. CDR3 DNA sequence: TGTGCCAGCAGAAAAGGGGTTCCCTACAATGAGCAGTTCTTC.

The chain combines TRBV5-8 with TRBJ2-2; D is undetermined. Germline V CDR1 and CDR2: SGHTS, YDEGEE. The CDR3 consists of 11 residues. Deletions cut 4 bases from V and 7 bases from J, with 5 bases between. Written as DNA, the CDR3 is TGTGCCAGCAGCATTTACGGGGAGCTGTTTTTT. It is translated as CASSIYGELFF.

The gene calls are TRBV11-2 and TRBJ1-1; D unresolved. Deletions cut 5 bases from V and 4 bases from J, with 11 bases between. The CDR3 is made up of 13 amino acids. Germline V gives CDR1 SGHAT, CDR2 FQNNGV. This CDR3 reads CASSHAGTTEAFF. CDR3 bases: TGTGCCAGCAGCCACGCAGGCACCACTGAAGCTTTCTTT.

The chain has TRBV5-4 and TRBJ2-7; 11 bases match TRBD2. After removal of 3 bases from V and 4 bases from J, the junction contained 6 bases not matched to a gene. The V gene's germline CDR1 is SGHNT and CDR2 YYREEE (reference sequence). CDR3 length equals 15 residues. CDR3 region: CASSSGTSGAYEQYF. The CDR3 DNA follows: TGTGCCAGCAGCTCGGGGACTAGCGGTGCGTACGAGCAGTACTTC. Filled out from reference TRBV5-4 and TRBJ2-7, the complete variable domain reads ETGVTQSPTHLIKTRGQQVTLRCSSQSGHNTVSWYQQALGQGPQFIFQYYREEENGRGNFPPRFSGLQFPNYSSELNVNALELDDSALYLCASSSGTSGAYEQYFGPGTRLTVT.

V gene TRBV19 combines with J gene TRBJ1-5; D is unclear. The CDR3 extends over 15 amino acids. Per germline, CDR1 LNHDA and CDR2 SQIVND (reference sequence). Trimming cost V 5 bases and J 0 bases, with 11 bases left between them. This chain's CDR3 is CASSSRVGSNQPQHF. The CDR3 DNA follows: TGTGCCAGTAGTTCCCGGGTAGGTAGCAATCAGCCCCAGCATTTT.

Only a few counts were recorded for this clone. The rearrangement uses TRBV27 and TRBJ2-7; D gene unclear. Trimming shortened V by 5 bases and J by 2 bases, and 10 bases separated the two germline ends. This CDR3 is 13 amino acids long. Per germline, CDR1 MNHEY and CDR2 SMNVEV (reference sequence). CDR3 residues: CASSDPPTYEQYF. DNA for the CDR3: TGTGCCAGCAGTGACCCCCCAACCTACGAGCAGTACTTC.

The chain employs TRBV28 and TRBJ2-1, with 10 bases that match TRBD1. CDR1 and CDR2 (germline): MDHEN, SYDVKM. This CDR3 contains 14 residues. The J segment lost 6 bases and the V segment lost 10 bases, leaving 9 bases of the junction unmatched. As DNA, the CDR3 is TGTGCCAATCGCCGGACAGGGGGATCCAATGAGCAGTTCTTC. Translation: CANRRTGGSNEQFF.

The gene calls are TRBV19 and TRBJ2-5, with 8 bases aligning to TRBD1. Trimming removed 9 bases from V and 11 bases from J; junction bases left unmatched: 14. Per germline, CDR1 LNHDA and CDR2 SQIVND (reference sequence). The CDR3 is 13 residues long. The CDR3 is CASSGQGWAGQYF. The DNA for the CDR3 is TGTGCCAGCTCCGGACAGGGATGGGCTGGGCAGTACTTC.

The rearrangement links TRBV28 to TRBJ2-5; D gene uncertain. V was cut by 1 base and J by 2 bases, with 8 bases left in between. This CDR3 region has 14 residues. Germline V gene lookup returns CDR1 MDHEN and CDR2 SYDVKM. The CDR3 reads CASSLYGQQETQYF. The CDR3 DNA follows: TGTGCCAGCAGTTTATACGGGCAACAAGAGACCCAGTACTTC. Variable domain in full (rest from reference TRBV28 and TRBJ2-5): DVKVTQSSRYLVKRTGEKVFLECVQDMDHENMFWYRQDPGLGLRLIYFSYDVKMKEKGDIPEGYSVSREKKERFSLILESASTNQTSMYLCASSLYGQQETQYFGPGTRLLVL.

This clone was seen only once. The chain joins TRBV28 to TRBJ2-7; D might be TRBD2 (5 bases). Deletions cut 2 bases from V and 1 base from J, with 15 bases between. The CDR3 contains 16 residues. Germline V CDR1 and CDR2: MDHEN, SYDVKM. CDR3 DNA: TGTGCCAGCAGTTTAATCGGCGGGTCTCGTTCCTACGAGCAGTACTTC. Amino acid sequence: CASSLIGGSRSYEQYF.

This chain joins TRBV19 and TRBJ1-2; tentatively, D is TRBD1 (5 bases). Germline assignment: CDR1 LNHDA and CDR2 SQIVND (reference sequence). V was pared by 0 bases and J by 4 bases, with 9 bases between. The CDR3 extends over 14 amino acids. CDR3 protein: CASSIEGETYGYTF. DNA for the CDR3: TGTGCCAGTAGTATAGAAGGGGAAACCTATGGCTACACCTTC.

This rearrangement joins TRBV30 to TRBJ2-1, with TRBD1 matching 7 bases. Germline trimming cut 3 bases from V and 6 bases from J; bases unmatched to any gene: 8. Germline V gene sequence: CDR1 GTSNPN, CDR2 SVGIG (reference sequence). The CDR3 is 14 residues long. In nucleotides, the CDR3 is TGTGCCTGGAGGTCGACAGGGTACCGCAATGAGCAGTTCTTC. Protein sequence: CAWRSTGYRNEQFF. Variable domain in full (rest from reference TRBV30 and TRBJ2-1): SQTIHQWPATLVQPVGSPLSLECTVEGTSNPNLYWYRQAAGRGLQLLFYSVGIGQISSEVPQNLSASRPQDRQFILSSKKLLLSDSGFYLCAWRSTGYRNEQFFGPGTRLTVL.

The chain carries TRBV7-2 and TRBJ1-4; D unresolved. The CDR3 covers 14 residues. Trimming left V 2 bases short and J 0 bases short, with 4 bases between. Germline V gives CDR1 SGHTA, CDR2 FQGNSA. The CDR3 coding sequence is TGTGCCAGCAGCTTACTCGCAACTAATGAAAAACTGTTTTTT. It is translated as CASSLLATNEKLFF.

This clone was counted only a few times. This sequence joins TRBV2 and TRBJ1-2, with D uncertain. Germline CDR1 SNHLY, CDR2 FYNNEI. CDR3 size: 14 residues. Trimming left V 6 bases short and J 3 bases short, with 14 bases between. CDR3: CASSNQGIDYGYTF. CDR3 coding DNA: TGTGCCAGCAGCAACCAAGGGATAGACTATGGCTACACCTTC.